This TCR beta chain was retrieved from a study of blood T cell repertoires in COVID-19. Study context: PBMCs, B-cell-depleted T cells, or T cells provided the cDNA or gDNA that made up the material.

Germline V gene data show CDR1 as SGHTA and CDR2 as FQGTGA. The CDR3 consists of 14 residues. Trimming removed 4 bases at V and 1 base at J, with 10 bases between. TCRdb's table, derived via immunoSEQ multiplex PCR, lists solely in-frame clones and lacks some. The sample shows approximately 170,000 clones, about 86% of them seen only once. This TCR derives from a woman aged 70-85 years who had recovered from COVID-19. Material for sequencing was peripheral blood. V is TRBV7-3 and J is TRBJ1-1, with a possible D match to TRBD1 (5 bases). The CDR3 protein is CASSSTTENTEAFF. The CDR3 nucleotides are TGTGCCAGCAGCTCCACGACAGAGAACACTGAAGCTTTCTTT.